These T cell receptor beta chains were read from a single sample in a study of sequential checkpoint blockade in melanoma. Assay used: immunoSEQ multiplex PCR; TCRdb lists only in-frame clones, some missing. The repertoire holds about 37,000 clones, with over 30% as singletons. The material was tumor tissue (inferred from file names), obtained from a patient given nivolumab and ipilimumab in sequence. The origin of the receptors is a human donor with melanoma. Each CDR3 is given with its conserved first and last residue. The D gene is left open where the match is weak. Clone sizes are given selectively: once, few, many, or a class where the clone is expanded.

size	V	D	J	CDR3	DNA
-	TRBV11-3	-	TRBJ2-5	CASSSKTTTEETQYF	TGTGCCAGCAGCTCCAAAACGACTACAGAAGAGACCCAGTACTTC
few	TRBV18	TRBD1	TRBJ1-1	CASSPLKGAVTEAFF	TGTGCCAGCTCACCCCTTAAGGGGGCGGTAACTGAAGCTTTCTTT
many	TRBV7-6	TRBD1	TRBJ2-7	CASSLDGQGLESYEQYF	TGTGCCAGCAGCTTGGATGGACAGGGTTTGGAATCCTACGAGCAGTACTTC
-	TRBV2	-	TRBJ2-2	CASSEVPYFNTGELFF	TGTGCCAGCAGTGAAGTTCCGTATTTTAATACCGGGGAGCTGTTTTTT
few	TRBV29-1	-	TRBJ1-1	CSVIEGPGMNTEAFF	TGCAGCGTTATTGAGGGTCCAGGCATGAACACTGAAGCTTTCTTT
-	TRBV18	-	TRBJ1-1	CASSPRGSRMDTEAFF	TGTGCCAGCTCACCAAGGGGATCACGGATGGACACTGAAGCTTTCTTT
few	TRBV11-3	TRBD1	TRBJ1-2	CASSLAGGGSMGYTF	TGTGCCAGCAGCTTGGCAGGGGGAGGATCTATGGGCTACACCTTC
-	TRBV11-3	-	TRBJ2-1	CASSLMTFPYYNEQFF	TGTGCCAGCAGCTTGATGACGTTCCCTTATTACAATGAGCAGTTCTTC
-	TRBV6-8	TRBD1	TRBJ1-3	CASSLGQGLSGNTIYF	TGTGCCAGCAGTTTAGGACAGGGCCTCTCTGGAAACACCATATATTTT
-	TRBV12-5	TRBD1	TRBJ1-2	CASTLRGGQVNYGYTF	TGTGCCAGCACCTTAAGGGGAGGACAGGTTAACTATGGCTACACCTTC
few	TRBV19	-	TRBJ2-6	CASSTLASGANVLTF	TGTGCCAGTAGCACACTCGCCTCTGGGGCCAACGTCCTGACTTTC
few	TRBV9	TRBD2	TRBJ2-5	CASSVRAIAGGGETQYF	TGTGCCAGCAGCGTAAGGGCAATAGCGGGAGGGGGAGAGACCCAGTACTTC
-	TRBV18	TRBD1	TRBJ2-5	CASSGGQGQETQYF	TGTGCCAGCTCGGGCGGACAGGGCCAAGAGACCCAGTACTTC
once	TRBV19	TRBD1	TRBJ1-2	CASSIEWDSNYGYTF	TGTGCCAGTAGTATCGAGTGGGACAGTAACTATGGCTACACCTTC
many	TRBV6-8	-	TRBJ2-5	CASSYRAFGGVEETQYF	TGTGCCAGCAGTTACCGAGCCTTTGGAGGGGTGGAAGAGACCCAGTACTTC
-	TRBV28	-	TRBJ1-6	CASTRDAGFNSYNSPLHF	TGTGCCAGCACCCGGGACGCCGGATTCAACTCCTATAATTCACCCCTCCACTTT
-	TRBV29-1	-	TRBJ1-1	CSVRLGAQTNTEAFF	TGCAGCGTTCGCCTGGGGGCACAAACGAACACTGAAGCTTTCTTT
few	TRBV15	TRBD2	TRBJ2-1	CATSSLAGGHNEQFF	TGTGCCACCAGTAGCCTAGCGGGGGGGCACAATGAGCAGTTCTTC
once	TRBV25-1	-	TRBJ1-2	CASSETGPTTGYTF	TGTGCCAGCAGTGAAACCGGGCCAACTACTGGCTACACCTTC
-	TRBV25-1	-	TRBJ2-7	CASSDGFYEQYF	TGTGCCAGCAGTGACGGATTCTACGAGCAGTACTTC
few	TRBV6-7	-	TRBJ2-5	CASSYGETQYF	TGTGCCAGCAGTTACGGGGAGACCCAGTACTTC
few	TRBV6-8	-	TRBJ1-1	CATTVPGATEAFF	TGTGCCACTACAGTACCGGGGGCCACTGAAGCTTTCTTT
-	TRBV18	-	TRBJ2-7	CASSPASQVRDEQYF	TGTGCCAGCTCACCAGCGAGCCAGGTCCGCGACGAGCAGTACTTC
-	TRBV19	-	TRBJ1-2	CASSMGGGDYGYTF	TGTGCCAGTAGTATGGGAGGAGGGGACTATGGCTACACCTTC
-	TRBV6-8	TRBD1	TRBJ1-5	CASSSSGGRNQPQHF	TGTGCCAGCAGTTCTTCAGGGGGCCGCAATCAGCCCCAGCATTTT
many	TRBV9	-	TRBJ2-6	CASSLFSSGANVLTF	TGTGCCAGCAGCTTATTCAGCTCTGGGGCCAACGTCCTGACTTTC
-	TRBV11-3	-	TRBJ1-5	CASSSDGDNQPQHF	TGTGCCAGCAGCTCCGACGGAGACAATCAGCCCCAGCATTTT
few	TRBV12-2	-	TRBJ2-1	CASHGGGSYNEQFF	TGTGCAAGCCACGGGGGGGGCTCCTACAATGAGCAGTTCTTC
few	TRBV9	TRBD1	TRBJ2-1	CASSGTGVGSYNEQFF	TGTGCCAGCAGCGGCACAGGGGTTGGCTCCTACAATGAGCAGTTCTTC
-	TRBV18	TRBD2	TRBJ2-4	CASSPPDSGSDIQYF	TGTGCCAGCTCACCACCGGATAGCGGGAGTGACATTCAGTACTTC
-	TRBV10-2	TRBD2	TRBJ2-1	CASTGAGRAHPQFF	TGCGCCAGCACTGGGGCGGGGAGGGCCCACCCGCAGTTCTTC
few	TRBV6-8	-	TRBJ1-4	CASSYSGLASNEKLFF	TGTGCCAGCAGTTACTCCGGCTTGGCCTCCAATGAAAAACTGTTTTTT
-	TRBV25-1	-	TRBJ2-1	CASSEYTTYNEQFF	TGTGCCAGCAGTGAATATACAACCTACAATGAGCAGTTCTTC
-	TRBV30	-	TRBJ1-2	CAWRLSGYGYTF	TGTGCCTGGAGACTCTCGGGGTATGGCTACACCTTC
many	TRBV28	-	TRBJ2-3	CASSPDRLGRPDTQYF	TGTGCCAGCAGTCCAGACCGGTTAGGGCGCCCAGATACGCAGTATTTT
few	TRBV11-3	-	TRBJ1-1	CASSPRHPRTEAFF	TGTGCCAGCAGCCCCCGGCACCCGAGAACTGAAGCTTTCTTT
-	TRBV6-8	TRBD1	TRBJ2-7	CASVMEEGATYEQYF	TGTGCCAGCGTTATGGAAGAGGGGGCAACCTACGAGCAGTACTTC
-	TRBV11-3	-	TRBJ2-2	CASSLGGGNTGELFF	TGTGCCAGCAGCTTAGGCGGGGGCAACACCGGGGAGCTGTTTTTT
many	TRBV11-3	TRBD1	TRBJ2-7	CASSLAFLGQGIDEQYF	TGTGCCAGCAGCTTGGCCTTTCTGGGACAGGGTATCGACGAGCAGTACTTC
few	TRBV7-2	TRBD2	TRBJ2-1	CASSPRLAGDNEQFF	TGTGCCAGCAGCCCCCGACTAGCGGGGGACAATGAGCAGTTCTTC
-	TRBV11-3	-	TRBJ1-2	CASSPEGGGVVYGYTF	TGTGCCAGCAGCCCTGAGGGCGGGGGTGTCGTCTATGGCTACACCTTC
few	TRBV7-1	-	TRBJ2-5	CASSTSGVETQYF	TGTGCCAGCAGCACCAGTGGGGTAGAGACCCAGTACTTC
-	TRBV11-3	-	TRBJ2-2	CASSFQGQDGELFF	TGTGCCAGCAGCTTTCAGGGGCAAGACGGGGAGCTGTTTTTT
-	TRBV11-3	TRBD2	TRBJ2-5	CASSLGTRVETQYF	TGTGCCAGCAGCCTAGGGACTAGGGTGGAGACCCAGTACTTC
few	TRBV11-3	-	TRBJ1-5	CASSPSIGNQPQHF	TGTGCCAGCAGCCCCTCGATCGGCAATCAGCCCCAGCATTTT
few	TRBV6-8	TRBD1	TRBJ2-7	CASRSSGTGPYEQYF	TGTGCCAGCAGGAGCTCCGGGACAGGGCCCTACGAGCAGTACTTC
few	TRBV6-8	-	TRBJ1-1	CASSLQGLNTEAFF	TGTGCCAGCAGTTTACAGGGACTGAACACTGAAGCTTTCTTT
-	TRBV12-5	-	TRBJ1-4	CASICGGTNEKLFF	TGTGCTAGTATATGCGGGGGTACTAATGAAAAACTGTTTTTT
-	TRBV18	TRBD1	TRBJ1-2	CASSWGQESPSDGYTF	TGTGCCAGCTCATGGGGACAGGAGTCCCCAAGCGATGGCTACACCTTC
-	TRBV30	-	TRBJ1-3	CARVSPLSGNTIYF	TGTGCTCGGGTTAGCCCACTCTCTGGAAACACCATATATTTT
-	TRBV28	TRBD1	TRBJ2-7	CASSSPGQGYEQYF	TGTGCCAGCAGTTCCCCGGGACAGGGTTACGAGCAGTACTTC
few	TRBV9	-	TRBJ1-2	CASSVTGDEYGYTF	TGTGCCAGCAGCGTGACGGGGGATGAATATGGCTACACCTTC
many	TRBV7-6	TRBD2	TRBJ2-7	CASSLFASGGYEQYF	TGTGCCAGCAGCTTGTTCGCTAGCGGGGGTTACGAGCAGTACTTC